This T cell receptor (beta chain) was identified during a study of PD-L1 blockade in urothelial cancer. Study-level background: The year 2014 saw patients start atezolizumab, 1,200 mg intravenously every 3 weeks. Blood was tested 3 weeks (second dose) and 6 weeks into treatment. Prior chemotherapy regimens per patient numbered 0 to 3.

This clone was counted a few times. Stated time point: peripheral blood 6 weeks after treatment start. A spike-in of synthetic TCR analog templates was added to each PCR. Libraries were prepared by immunoSEQ multiplex PCR; TCRdb keeps only in-frame clonotypes and omits some of them. The table shows some 120,000 clones, with about 83% occurring only once. The receptor was isolated from a man aged 45-65 years with urothelial cancer. This specimen was PBMCs, taken around atezolizumab (anti-PD-L1) treatment.

The CDR3 bases are TGTGCCAGCAGCTTTCTTCCCTACGAGCAGTACTTC. Translated: CASSFLPYEQYF. The V call is TRBV7-3, the J call TRBJ2-7; D is ambiguous. The CDR3 loop spans 12 amino acids. V dropped 3 bases and J dropped 2 bases, with 5 bases sitting between them. Germline CDR1 is SGHTA and CDR2 is FQGTGA.